The 24 T cell receptor beta chains presented below share a single source sample, sequenced in a study of shared T cell receptors in the human thymus (dated by TCRdb to the early 2020s). Library preparation used the immunoSEQ multiplex PCR assay. In TCRdb, the immuneACCESS table is reduced to in-frame sequences with V and J assigned. These tables do not hold every clone; where another copy was compared, an unresolved V gene accounts for under half, and the others remain unexplained. The sample yields 600,000 or so clones; over 75% were counted once. The top ten clones comprise 0.0094% of the sample. A further study also used this sample, focusing on human thymus T cells.

The sequenced material came from thymocytes. Receptors originate from a boy younger than two with a congenital heart defect. Donor details come from another sample of the same person, matched by shared clones.

This chain uses TRBV4-3 with TRBJ1-1; tentatively, D is TRBD1 (5 bases). The germline gives CDR1 LGHNA, CDR2 YSLEER. The CDR3 runs 14 residues. Trimming took off 0 bases at V and 4 bases at J, with 9 bases between the two ends. In DNA form, the CDR3 reads TGCGCCAGCAGCCAAGATTGGCAGGGCACTGAAGCTTTCTTT. Its protein product is CASSQDWQGTEAFF.

The rearrangement joins TRBV4-1 to TRBJ1-2, with TRBD1 as a possible D gene (6 bases). CDR3 length: 16 amino acids. Germline V gene sequence: CDR1 MGHRA, CDR2 YSYEKL. V dropped 1 base and J dropped 2 bases, with 14 bases sitting between them. CDR3 loop: CASSQGAGAANYGYTF. The CDR3 region has the DNA TGCGCCAGCAGCCAAGGGGCAGGGGCGGCCAACTATGGCTACACCTTC.

This chain connects TRBV5-6 to TRBJ2-5; TRBD2 aligns across 9 bases. The V gene end was trimmed by 0 bases and the J gene end by 2 bases; junction bases not matched to a gene: 5. The CDR3 length is 16 residues. Germline loops: CDR1 SGHDT, CDR2 YYEEEE. The CDR3 reads CASSLDSGGLQETQYF. For the CDR3, the DNA is TGTGCCAGCAGCTTGGATAGCGGGGGCTTACAAGAGACCCAGTACTTC.

The rearrangement joins TRBV7-3 to TRBJ1-6; 7 nucleotides match TRBD1. The CDR3 spans 17 residues. V gave up 6 bases and J gave up 0 bases; unmatched junction bases: 8. Germline CDR1 is SGHTA and CDR2 is FQGTGA. The CDR3 is CASSLGQPSSYNSPLHF. CDR3 nucleotide sequence: TGTGCCAGCAGTCTGGGACAGCCGAGCTCCTATAATTCACCCCTCCACTTT.

V and J are TRBV28 and TRBJ1-5; D remains unclear. V gave up 3 bases and J gave up 0 bases, with 9 bases separating them. The germline V gene has CDR1 MDHEN and CDR2 SYDVKM. The CDR3 runs 15 residues. The chain's CDR3 is CASSFPENSNQPQHF. The CDR3 DNA is TGTGCCAGCAGTTTTCCGGAGAATAGCAATCAGCCCCAGCATTTT.

The rearrangement links TRBV14 to TRBJ1-2, with no clear D. Germline lookup yields CDR1 SGHDN and CDR2 FVKESK. This CDR3 has 13 amino acids. V was shortened by 0 bases and J by 4 bases, with 6 bases between the two germline ends. In DNA, the CDR3 is TGTGCCAGCAGCCAAGATACGGGCTATGGCTACACCTTC. This codes for CASSQDTGYGYTF.

V and J are TRBV4-3 and TRBJ1-2; D might be TRBD1 (6 bases). This CDR3 spans 19 amino acids. The germline V gene encodes CDR1 LGHNA and CDR2 YSLEER. V lost 2 bases and J lost 0, with 22 bases in between. CDR3 sequence: CASSQYQDRDETSNYGYTF. The CDR3 DNA reads as TGCGCCAGCAGCCAATACCAGGACAGAGACGAGACGTCTAACTATGGCTACACCTTC.

V is TRBV12-5 and J is TRBJ2-3; 10 bases are shared with TRBD2. Trimming removed 8 bases from V and 5 bases from J; junction bases left unmatched: 10. Germline values: CDR1 LGHNT, CDR2 FRNRAP. The CDR3 runs 15 residues. CDR3 sequence: CASREREGGGDTQYF. The CDR3 DNA follows: TGTGCTAGTAGAGAGCGGGAGGGTGGGGGAGATACGCAGTATTTT.

The chain uses TRBV30 and TRBJ1-1; D not certain. The CDR3 covers 17 residues. CDR1 is GTSNPN and CDR2 is SVGIG in the germline V gene (reference sequence). V was trimmed by 4 bases and J by 4 bases, leaving 25 bases between them. DNA of the CDR3: TGTGCCTGGATTCGCTCTCCTACATCGGGAAAAAGCACTGAAGCTTTCTTT. It translates to CAWIRSPTSGKSTEAFF.

V and J are TRBV13 and TRBJ2-2, with 11 bases that match TRBD2. The CDR3 totals 17 residues. Germline V gives CDR1 PRHDT, CDR2 FYEKMQ (reference sequence). Germline trimming cut 5 bases from V and 3 bases from J; bases unmatched to any gene: 8. CDR3 DNA: TGTGCCAGCAGCCCCCAGGGACTAGCGGATTACACCGGGGAGCTGTTTTTT. It yields the protein CASSPQGLADYTGELFF.

This clone was picked up a small number of times. This sequence joins TRBV2 and TRBJ2-1; 10 bases are shared with TRBD1. V lost 6 bases and J lost 6; bases outside the gene matches: 5. CDR1 SNHLY and CDR2 FYNNEI come from the germline V gene. CDR3 length: 14 residues. This CDR3 reads CASRRDRGLNEQFF. In DNA form, the CDR3 reads TGTGCCAGCAGAAGGGACAGGGGACTCAATGAGCAGTTCTTC.

The chain combines TRBV7-8 with TRBJ2-1, with 8 bases lining up with TRBD2. V was pared by 5 bases and J by 4 bases, with 10 bases of the junction left unmatched. The CDR3 contains 16 residues. From germline, CDR1 is SGHVS and CDR2 FQNEAQ. The CDR3 DNA reads as TGTGCCAGCAGCGGGACCGGGACTAGAGCGTACAATGAGCAGTTCTTC. The encoded protein is CASSGTGTRAYNEQFF. The variable domain in full, with the rest retrieved from reference TRBV7-8 and TRBJ2-1, is GAGVSQSPRYKVAKRGQDVALRCDPISGHVSLFWYQQALGQGPEFLTYFQNEAQLDKSGLPSDRFFAERPEGSVSTLKIQRTQQEDSAVYLCASSGTGTRAYNEQFFGPGTRLTVL.

This chain uses TRBV28 with TRBJ1-2, with 9 bases matching TRBD1. Germline V lookup: CDR1 MDHEN, CDR2 SYDVKM. The ends lost 6 bases at V and 7 bases at J; junction bases unmatched: 6. The CDR3 is made up of 13 amino acids. The DNA for the CDR3 is TGTGCCAGCAGCCGGGACAGGGTCCCTGGCTACACCTTC. It specifies CASSRDRVPGYTF.

The chain joins TRBV29-1 to TRBJ2-1; the D is unclear. V gave up 7 bases and J gave up 2 bases, with 18 bases separating them. The germline CDR1 and CDR2 sequences are SQVTM and ANQGSEA. There are 15 residues in the CDR3. Written as DNA, the CDR3 is TGCAGCGCGGTTGAGGCAACGATTACCTACAATGAGCAGTTCTTC. Protein: CSAVEATITYNEQFF.

The V and J genes are TRBV9 and TRBJ2-1; 10 bases line up with TRBD1. Germline V gene lookup returns CDR1 SGDLS and CDR2 YYNGEE. V trimming: 1 base; J trimming: 5 bases; junction bases outside the gene matches: 15. This CDR3 has 19 residues. The CDR3 loop is CASSVLPLGTGELNNEQFF. In DNA, the CDR3 is TGTGCCAGCAGCGTATTACCCCTCGGGACAGGGGAATTAAACAATGAGCAGTTCTTC.

This clone was counted between two and nine times. The gene calls are TRBV12-2 and TRBJ2-2; the D call TRBD2 from the table was never checked on the DNA. TRBV12-2 is reported as a pseudogene. This CDR3 is built from 17 residues. CDR3 sequence: CASRLVKRGGPPGELFF. The DNA of the CDR3 is TGTGCAAGTCGCTTAGTGAAGCGGGGGGGGCCTCCCGGGGAGCTGTTTTTT.

The rearrangement links TRBV7-6 to TRBJ1-3, with 10 bases identical to TRBD1. This CDR3 has 15 residues. V was clipped by 5 bases and J by 8 bases; unmatched bases: 9. Germline V CDR1 and CDR2: SGHVS, FNYEAQ. Written as DNA, the CDR3 is TGTGCCAGCAGCCTCGGGACAGGGGCTATTGACACCATATATTTT. Translation gives CASSLGTGAIDTIYF.

The chain is built from TRBV5-1 and TRBJ2-2, with D unclear. Germline values: CDR1 SGHRS, CDR2 YFSETQ. V was shortened by 4 bases and J by 1 base, with 5 bases between the two germline ends. The CDR3 is 13 amino acids. The DNA of the CDR3 is TGCGCCAGCAGCCCCCGGAACACCGGGGAGCTGTTTTTT. It yields the protein CASSPRNTGELFF.

The chain uses TRBV9 and TRBJ2-7; the D is unclear. The CDR3 has 14 residues. V lost 0 bases to trimming and J lost 2 bases, with 9 bases between them. CDR1 is SGDLS and CDR2 is YYNGEE in the germline V gene. CDR3 region: CASSVGKRTYEQYF. CDR3 coding DNA: TGTGCCAGCAGCGTAGGAAAGAGAACCTACGAGCAGTACTTC.

The chain recombines TRBV4-3 with TRBJ2-5; TRBD2 agrees at 10 bases. This CDR3 contains 17 residues. The germline CDR1 and CDR2 sequences are LGHNA and YSLEER. Trimming took 0 bases from V and 7 from J; bases not matched to a gene: 11. The CDR3 sequence: CASSQDDTSGAEGTQYF. The CDR3 nucleotides read TGCGCCAGCAGCCAAGACGACACTAGCGGGGCCGAGGGGACCCAGTACTTC.

The chain has TRBV28 and TRBJ2-5; 9 nucleotides match TRBD1. Germline V gene sequence: CDR1 MDHEN, CDR2 SYDVKM. The trim removed 1 base at V and 4 bases at J, leaving 10 bases unmatched. The CDR3 extends over 17 amino acids. CDR3 sequence (DNA): TGTGCCAGCAGTTTATCCCGGCTTGGACAGGGGATAGAGACCCAGTACTTC. Amino acid sequence: CASSLSRLGQGIETQYF.

This chain joins TRBV4-1 and TRBJ2-7; 11 bases are shared with TRBD1. Looked up from germline, CDR1 is MGHRA and CDR2 is YSYEKL. The V gene end was trimmed by 1 base and the J gene end by 4 bases; junction bases not matched to a gene: 6. The CDR3 has 16 residues. The CDR3 is CASSQGPGQGGYEQYF. CDR3 sequence (DNA): TGCGCCAGCAGCCAAGGACCGGGACAGGGGGGTTACGAGCAGTACTTC.

The chain links TRBV4-3 to TRBJ1-4; tentatively, D is TRBD1 (6 bases). The CDR3 consists of 16 residues. V was shortened by 0 bases and J by 7 bases, with 15 bases between the two germline ends. The V gene's germline CDR1 is LGHNA and CDR2 YSLEER. The CDR3 DNA reads as TGCGCCAGCAGCCAAGAGACAGGAGGTAGACGTGAAAAACTGTTTTTT. This sequence encodes CASSQETGGRREKLFF.

V and J are TRBV28 and TRBJ1-6, with TRBD1 matching 7 bases. J was trimmed by 6 bases and V by 5 bases; bases with no gene match: 10. Germline assignment: CDR1 MDHEN and CDR2 SYDVKM. There are 16 residues in the CDR3. CDR3 amino acids: CASSLHTRGLNSPLHF. DNA of the CDR3: TGTGCCAGCAGTCTCCACACGAGGGGGCTTAATTCACCCCTCCACTTT.